The clone carrying this T cell receptor (beta chain) was recorded many times. This CDR3 is built from 16 residues. From germline, CDR1 is SGHAT and CDR2 FQDESV (reference sequence). Germline trimming cut 7 bases from V and 0 bases from J; bases unmatched to any gene: 9. This sample is drawn from a study of T cells in Graves' hyperthyroidism and ophthalmopathy. RNA transcripts yielded amplified TCR beta CDR3 regions. First-round RT-PCR of the TCR CDR3 relied on the HTBI primer set. TCRdb re-analysed the multiplex PCR reads in MiXCR, keeping a single row per CDR3 protein. Of 300,000 to 450,000 distinct CDR3 sequences listed, 15% are singletons.

The receptor was isolated from a woman aged 30 to 39 with Graves' hyperthyroidism. The chain employs TRBV11-1 and TRBJ2-1, with 7 bases matching TRBD1. The specimen was blood. CDR3 DNA sequence: TGTGCCAGCACCCGGACAGGAGGTGGCTCCTACAATGAGCAGTTCTTC. Its protein is CASTRTGGGSYNEQFF.